The entry that follows covers one TCR beta chain sequence. Its specificity is not known. Autoimmune disease history or systemic immunosuppression excluded patients. At baseline, cycle 4 day 1, and cycle 7 day 1, blood was sampled. Method: immunoSEQ multiplex PCR; TCRdb's copy keeps in-frame clones and lacks some. The table records 57,000 or so clones, more than 80% of them present only once. This sample is drawn from a study of OX40 agonist ivuxolimab in advanced cancers. Findings of the study overall: Among the least clonally expanded were partial responders at 0.1-3.0 mg/kg. Also present in some nonresponders was a low level of normalized T-cell clonal expansion.

The V gene lost 5 bases and the J gene lost 6 bases, with 16 bases spanning the gap. The CDR3 has 14 amino acids. Germline CDR1 is SGHAT and CDR2 is FQDESV (reference sequence). This receptor was obtained from an adult with an advanced solid tumor such as melanoma, head and neck, liver or kidney cancer. The chain combines TRBV11-1 with TRBJ1-2; D might be TRBD1 (5 bases). The starting material was CD4+ or CD8+ T cells sorted from blood, obtained in a trial of the OX40 agonist ivuxolimab. CDR3 residues: CASSARNRIHGYTF. DNA of the CDR3: TGTGCCAGCAGCGCAAGGAACAGGATCCATGGCTACACCTTC.